Presented here are 6 T cell receptor beta chains from one specimen sequenced in a study of T-cell memory formation after mild COVID-19 (dated by TCRdb to 2020 to 2022). The library was prepared using 5' RACE. Sequencing used an Illumina NovaSeq 6000. TCRdb trimmed public reads at Q25 via fastp, called clones via MiXCR and kept in-frame beta chains. Each record represents a unique CDR3 protein, reported with the most common genes and DNA among its rows. Recorded for this sample are approximately 580,000 distinct CDR3 sequences; approximately 20% of them occurred a single time. Under 15% of the sample is held by the ten biggest clonotypes. Sample: PBMCs or a T cell subset sorted from them (not recorded which). The receptors derive from an adult woman who had mild COVID-19 (a few samples of this study predate the infection). The sample titles of this study are shuffled in the database, so cell type and time point are left out; the donor was told from shared clones.

This clonotype was counted between two and nine times. The chain is built from TRBV7-3 and TRBJ2-1; D possibly corresponds to TRBD2 (6 bases). Germline V CDR1 and CDR2: SGHTA, FQGTGA. This CDR3 contains 15 residues. Trimming took 5 bases from V and 5 from J, leaving 16 bases between them. The CDR3 sequence: CASSPHGAGDNEQFF. As DNA, the CDR3 is TGTGCCAGCAGCCCCCATGGAGCGGGCGACAATGAGCAGTTCTTC.

The rearrangement links TRBV7-9 to TRBJ1-1, with 10 positions matching TRBD1. CDR1 and CDR2 from the germline V gene are SEHNR and FQNEAQ (reference sequence). The trim removed 1 base at V and 8 bases at J, leaving 10 bases unmatched. CDR3 length: 16 residues. CDR3 sequence: CASSLVFGTGVAEAFF. In DNA form, the CDR3 reads TGTGCCAGCAGCTTAGTTTTTGGGACAGGGGTCGCGGAAGCTTTCTTT.

The genes are TRBV15 and TRBJ2-4, with 9 bases fitting TRBD1. The V gene's germline CDR1 is LNHNV and CDR2 YYDKDF (reference sequence). Trimming at V came to 5 bases and at J to 6 bases, leaving 8 bases not matched to a gene. The CDR3 is made up of 15 amino acids. The CDR3 bases are TGTGCCACCAGCCGGGCAAAGGGACAGGGAAACATTCAGTACTTC. This gives the protein CATSRAKGQGNIQYF. The full variable domain, its missing parts supplied by reference TRBV15 and TRBJ2-4, is DAMVIQNPRYQVTQFGKPVTLSCSQTLNHNVMYWYQQKSSQAPKLLFHYYDKDFNNEADTPDNFQSRRPNTSFCFLDIRSPGLGDTAMYLCATSRAKGQGNIQYFGAGTRLSVL.

The chain has TRBV7-2 and TRBJ2-3, with 8 bases aligning to TRBD1. V lost 4 bases to trimming and J lost 4 bases; unmatched junction nucleotides: 10. CDR3 length equals 16 residues. Germline CDR1 reads SGHTA; CDR2 reads FQGNSA. The CDR3 region is CASSSRTGRSADTQYF. The CDR3 DNA sequence: TGTGCCAGCAGCTCGAGGACAGGGCGGTCGGCAGATACGCAGTATTTT.

The rearrangement links TRBV3-1 to TRBJ2-2, with D perhaps matching TRBD1 or TRBD2 (5 bases each). V gave up 1 base and J gave up 1 base, with 10 bases separating them. This CDR3 has 16 residues. The germline CDR1 and CDR2 sequences are LGHDT and YNNKEL (reference sequence). The CDR3 sequence is CASSQVMGENTGELFF. CDR3 nucleotide sequence: TGTGCCAGCAGCCAAGTGATGGGGGAGAACACCGGGGAGCTGTTTTTT. The full variable domain, with the rest looked up from reference TRBV3-1 and TRBJ2-2, is DTAVSQTPKYLVTQMGNDKSIKCEQNLGHDTMYWYKQDSKKFLKIMFSYNNKELIINETVPNRFSPKSPDKAHLNLHINSLELGDSAVYFCASSQVMGENTGELFFGEGSRLTVL.

The rearrangement uses TRBV4-1 and TRBJ2-7; no definite D call. The CDR3 is 14 residues long. Germline V gene lookup returns CDR1 MGHRA and CDR2 YSYEKL. The V end was cut by 1 base, the J end by 3 bases, with 10 bases between. CDR3 protein: CASSQVASLYEQYF. The CDR3 DNA is TGCGCCAGCAGCCAAGTCGCCAGCCTCTACGAGCAGTACTTC.